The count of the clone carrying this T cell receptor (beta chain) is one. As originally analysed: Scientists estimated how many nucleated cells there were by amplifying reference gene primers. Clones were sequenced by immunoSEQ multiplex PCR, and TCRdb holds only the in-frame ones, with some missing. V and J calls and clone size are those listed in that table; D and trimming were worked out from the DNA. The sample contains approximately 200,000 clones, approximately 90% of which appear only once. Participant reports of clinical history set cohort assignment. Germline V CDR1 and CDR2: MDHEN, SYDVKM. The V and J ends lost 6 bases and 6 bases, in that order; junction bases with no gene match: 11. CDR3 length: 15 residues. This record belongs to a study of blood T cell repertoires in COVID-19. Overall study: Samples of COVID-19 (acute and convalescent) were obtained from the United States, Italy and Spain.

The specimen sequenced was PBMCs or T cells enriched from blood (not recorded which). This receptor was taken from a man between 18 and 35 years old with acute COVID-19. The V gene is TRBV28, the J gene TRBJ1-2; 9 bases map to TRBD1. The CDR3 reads CASRKWGQGNNGYTF. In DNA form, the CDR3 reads TGTGCCAGCAGAAAATGGGGACAGGGAAACAATGGCTACACCTTC.